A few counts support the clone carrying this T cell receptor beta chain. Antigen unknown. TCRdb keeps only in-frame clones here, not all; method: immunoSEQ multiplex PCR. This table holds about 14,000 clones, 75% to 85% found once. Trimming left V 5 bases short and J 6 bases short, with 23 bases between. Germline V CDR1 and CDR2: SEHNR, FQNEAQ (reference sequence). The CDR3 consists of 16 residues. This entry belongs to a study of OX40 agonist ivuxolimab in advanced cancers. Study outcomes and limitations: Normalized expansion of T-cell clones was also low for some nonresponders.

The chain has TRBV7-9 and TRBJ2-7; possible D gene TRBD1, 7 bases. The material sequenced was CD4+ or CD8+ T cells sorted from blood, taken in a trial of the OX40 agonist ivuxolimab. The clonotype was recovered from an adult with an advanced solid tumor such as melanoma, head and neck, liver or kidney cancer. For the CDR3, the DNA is TGTGCCAGCAGCCCCCCGACAGGGAGGCATGGTAGCGAGCAGTACTTC. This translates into CASSPPTGRHGSEQYF.